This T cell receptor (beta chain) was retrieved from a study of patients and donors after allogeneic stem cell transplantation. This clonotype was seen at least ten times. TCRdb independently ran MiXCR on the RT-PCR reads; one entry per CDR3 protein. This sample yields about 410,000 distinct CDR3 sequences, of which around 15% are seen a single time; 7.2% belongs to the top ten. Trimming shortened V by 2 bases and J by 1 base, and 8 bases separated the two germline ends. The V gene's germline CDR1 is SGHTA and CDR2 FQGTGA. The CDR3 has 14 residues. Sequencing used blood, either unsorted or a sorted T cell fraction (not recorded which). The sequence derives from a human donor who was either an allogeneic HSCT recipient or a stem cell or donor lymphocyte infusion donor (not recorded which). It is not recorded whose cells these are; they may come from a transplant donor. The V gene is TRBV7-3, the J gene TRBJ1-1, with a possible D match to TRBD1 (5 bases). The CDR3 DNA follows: TGTGCCAGCAGCTTAGGGGCGGGGAACACTGAAGCTTTCTTT. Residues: CASSLGAGNTEAFF.